These 22 T cell receptor beta chains originate from one sample sequenced in a study of shared clonotypes between healthy human individuals. Clones were read by immunoSEQ multiplex PCR, and TCRdb kept only the in-frame ones, dropping some. The sample holds millions of clones, approximately 95% seen once. Sequencing was done on a sample of naive CD4+ T cells from PBMCs. Subset here: CD45RA+ positively selected. The receptors derive from a man aged 18 to 30 in good health. Some clones in this sample may be carry-over from other donors' samples.

J is TRBJ2-7 and V is TRBV20-1; D may correspond to TRBD1 or TRBD2 (5 bases each). This CDR3 spans 11 amino acids. The ends were cut back, 6 bases at V and 5 bases at J, with 11 bases in the middle. In germline, CDR1 is DFQATT, CDR2 SNEGSKA (reference sequence). The DNA of the CDR3 is TGCAGTGCCCCCGGGGCCCACGAGCAGTACTTC. Encoded protein: CSAPGAHEQYF.

V usage is TRBV7-2 and J usage is TRBJ2-1; a weak D match, TRBD1 (5 bases). The V gene's germline CDR1 is SGHTA and CDR2 FQGNSA. The CDR3 is 14 residues long. V shed 5 bases and J shed 7 bases, with 15 bases lying between them. In nucleotides, the CDR3 is TGTGCCAGCAGCCAATTGGGGCCGAGAAATGAGCAGTTCTTC. This translates into CASSQLGPRNEQFF.

The chain couples TRBV10-3 to TRBJ2-1; perhaps TRBD2 as D (5 bases). Germline V gene sequence: CDR1 ENHRY, CDR2 SYGVKD. CDR3 length equals 14 residues. The germline V and J ends were trimmed by 4 bases and 0 bases, with 7 bases remaining between them. The DNA for the CDR3 is TGTGCCATCAGTGCCCGGGACTCCTACAATGAGCAGTTCTTC. It is translated as CAISARDSYNEQFF.

This chain joins TRBV2 and TRBJ2-4; D not resolved. Per germline, CDR1 SNHLY and CDR2 FYNNEI. The CDR3 covers 14 residues. Trimming took off 1 base at V and 0 bases at J, with 4 bases between the two ends. The CDR3 DNA is TGTGCCAGCAGTGAAGTAGGAGCCAAAAACATTCAGTACTTC. It encodes CASSEVGAKNIQYF. The whole variable domain, filled in from reference TRBV2 and TRBJ2-4, reads EPEVTQTPSHQVTQMGQEVILRCVPISNHLYFYWYRQILGQKVEFLVSFYNNEISEKSEIFDDQFSVERPDGSNFTLKIRSTKLEDSAMYFCASSEVGAKNIQYFGAGTRLSVL.

This rearrangement joins TRBV28 to TRBJ2-3; D gene ambiguous. CDR1 and CDR2 from the germline V gene are MDHEN and SYDVKM. The CDR3 has 12 amino acids. The CDR3 DNA sequence: TGTGTATCGGCAACCTCCACAGATACGCAGTATTTT. Translation: CVSATSTDTQYF.

This sequence joins TRBV30 and TRBJ2-1; D is tentatively TRBD1 or TRBD2 (6 bases each). The germline V gene has CDR1 GTSNPN and CDR2 SVGIG (reference sequence). V lost 0 bases and J lost 5, with 14 bases in between. This CDR3 is 15 amino acids long. In nucleotides, the CDR3 is TGTGCCTGGAGTGTACTTGCGGGGACAAACAATGAGCAGTTCTTC. Translated, it gives CAWSVLAGTNNEQFF.

This clone was observed a handful of times. Mismatch with germline at one junction end may stem from a read error. The V gene is TRBV5-1, the J gene TRBJ1-4; no reliable D call. Germline CDR1 SGHRS, CDR2 YFSETQ. This CDR3 contains 9 residues. The CDR3 coding sequence is TGCGCCAGCAGCTTGGGGGGAATTTTT. It is translated as CASSLGGIF.

The V and J genes are TRBV11-2 and TRBJ2-7; D is uncertain. The CDR3 is 11 residues long. Germline CDR1 and CDR2: SGHAT and FQNNGV. CDR3 loop: CATNRVGEQYF. The CDR3 coding sequence is TGTGCTACAAACCGGGTTGGCGAGCAGTACTTC.

The chain links TRBV5-1 to TRBJ1-2; TRBD1 agrees at 8 bases. Trimming removed 3 bases from V and 4 bases from J; junction bases left unmatched: 2. The CDR3 has 13 residues. The germline V gene has CDR1 SGHRS and CDR2 YFSETQ. The chain's CDR3 is CASSSGQVYGYTF. In DNA form, the CDR3 reads TGCGCCAGCAGCTCGGGACAGGTCTATGGCTACACCTTC. Together with reference TRBV5-1 and TRBJ1-2, the CDR3 gives the full variable domain: KAGVTQTPRYLIKTRGQQVTLSCSPISGHRSVSWYQQTPGQGLQFLFEYFSETQRNKGNFPGRFSGRQFSNSRSEMNVSTLELGDSALYLCASSSGQVYGYTFGSGTRLTVV.

The V and J genes are TRBV6-6 and TRBJ2-2; TRBD1 agrees at 10 bases. The CDR3 is 16 amino acids. Trimming removed 10 bases from V and 6 bases from J; junction bases left unmatched: 14. Germline V gene data show CDR1 as MNHNY and CDR2 as SVGAGI (reference sequence). The DNA of the CDR3 is TGTGCCACCATCCGAGGACAGGGGGATTTAGCCGGGGAGCTGTTTTTT. It encodes CATIRGQGDLAGELFF.

The rearrangement links TRBV7-9 to TRBJ1-2; tentative D call: TRBD1 (5 bases). The germline gives CDR1 SEHNR, CDR2 FQNEAQ (reference sequence). With 5 bases removed from V and 4 bases from J, the gap between germline ends came to 14 bases. The CDR3 is 14 amino acids. This chain's CDR3 is CASSPPGSAYGYTF. CDR3 DNA: TGTGCCAGCAGCCCCCCAGGGAGCGCCTATGGCTACACCTTC.

The chain joins TRBV5-4 to TRBJ2-7; weak D call: TRBD1 (5 bases). Trimming cost V 0 bases and J 2 bases, with 12 bases left between them. Per germline, CDR1 SGHNT and CDR2 YYREEE (reference sequence). The CDR3 is made up of 15 amino acids. This chain's CDR3 is CASSLATTEAYEQYF. In DNA form, the CDR3 reads TGTGCCAGCAGCTTGGCGACGACAGAAGCCTACGAGCAGTACTTC.

The DNA of the CDR3 is TGTGCCACCGATGAGAACGCTCCAGGGGTGGGCTACACCTTC. Amino acids: CATDENAPGVGYTF. This chain joins TRBV2 and TRBJ1-2, with TRBD1 as a possible D gene (6 bases). V was clipped by 10 bases and J by 8 bases, with 23 bases between them. Germline-derived CDR1 and CDR2 are SNHLY and FYNNEI. CDR3 length: 14 residues.

The rearrangement joins TRBV29-1 to TRBJ1-2, with 7 nucleotides matching TRBD1. The CDR3 totals 12 residues. J gave up 8 bases and V 6 bases, and 9 bases lay outside the gene matches. The germline gives CDR1 SQVTM, CDR2 ANQGSEA. CDR3 coding DNA: TGCAGCGTGCGGGACAGCCTTCCCGGCTACACCTTC. Residues: CSVRDSLPGYTF.

The genes are TRBV7-2 and TRBJ2-1; 11 positions match TRBD2. V was pared by 3 bases and J by 0 bases, with 10 bases of the junction left unmatched. Germline V gene lookup returns CDR1 SGHTA and CDR2 FQGNSA. The CDR3 sequence is 19 residues long. The CDR3 region is CASSFRRLGLAGSYNEQFF. The CDR3 region has the DNA TGTGCCAGCAGCTTTAGGCGGCTAGGACTAGCGGGCTCCTACAATGAGCAGTTCTTC.

V usage is TRBV6-5 and J usage is TRBJ1-2; the match to TRBD1 covers 8 bases. Losses at the gene ends were 2 bases for V and 2 bases for J; bases not matched to a gene: 7. CDR1 is MNHEY and CDR2 is SVGAGI in the germline V gene. The CDR3 extends over 16 amino acids. As DNA, the CDR3 is TGTGCCAGCAGTTACCGGACAGGGTCCTTCAACTATGGCTACACCTTC. Translated, it gives CASSYRTGSFNYGYTF.

This clone has only one observation. This sequence joins TRBV9 and TRBJ2-1, with 11 bases fitting TRBD2. V shed 4 bases, J shed 5 bases, and the junction held 5 bases outside the gene matches. The CDR3 loop spans 15 amino acids. Germline V lookup: CDR1 SGDLS, CDR2 YYNGEE. The CDR3 spells CASSPEGLADNEQFF. CDR3 sequence (DNA): TGTGCCAGCAGCCCAGAGGGACTAGCGGACAATGAGCAGTTCTTC. Complete variable domain (other parts from reference TRBV9 and TRBJ2-1): DSGVTQTPKHLITATGQRVTLRCSPRSGDLSVYWYQQSLDQGLQFLIQYYNGEERAKGNILERFSAQQFPDLHSELNLSSLELGDSALYFCASSPEGLADNEQFFGPGTRLTVL.

V usage is TRBV11-2 and J usage is TRBJ1-1; no firm D call. This CDR3 spans 12 amino acids. The germline V and J ends were trimmed by 6 bases and 11 bases, with 16 bases remaining between them. CDR1 and CDR2 (germline): SGHAT, FQNNGV. The CDR3 nucleotides read TGTGCCAGCAGTCCATCTGGAGTGTCCGCTTTCTTT. The encoded protein is CASSPSGVSAFF.

Only one count was recorded for this clone. The rearrangement uses TRBV28 and TRBJ1-4; D gene uncertain. The V gene's germline CDR1 is MDHEN and CDR2 SYDVKM. The CDR3 has 14 residues. V lost 3 bases to trimming and J lost 8 bases, with 13 bases between them. CDR3 sequence: CASSFGPGFEKLFF. In nucleotides, the CDR3 is TGTGCCAGCAGTTTCGGTCCGGGTTTCGAAAAACTGTTTTTT.

Worth noting for this clone: This CDR3 is also generated by other DNA sequences in the sample. This CDR3 reads CASRGTGRETQYF. CDR3 DNA: TGTGCCAGCAGAGGGACAGGGCGAGAGACCCAGTACTTC. The chain couples TRBV6-5 to TRBJ2-5; 9 nucleotides align to TRBD1. Germline V gene lookup returns CDR1 MNHEY and CDR2 SVGAGI. Germline trimming cut 6 bases from V and 4 bases from J; bases unmatched to any gene: 3. The CDR3 is made up of 13 amino acids.

V is TRBV29-1 and J is TRBJ2-7; D not resolved. In germline, CDR1 is SQVTM, CDR2 ANQGSEA. The V end lost 7 bases, the J end lost 2 bases, and 15 bases lay between the germline ends. There are 13 residues in the CDR3. The CDR3 sequence is CSAKTLLTYEQYF. CDR3 bases: TGCAGCGCCAAAACTCTATTAACCTACGAGCAGTACTTC.

The chain uses TRBV2 and TRBJ2-7; 10 positions agree with TRBD2. The V segment lost 4 bases and the J segment 4 bases; nucleotides outside the gene matches: 4. The CDR3 is 14 amino acids. CDR1 is SNHLY, CDR2 FYNNEI, per germline. CDR3 amino acids: CASSVGSGRYEQYF. The CDR3 region has the DNA TGTGCCAGCAGTGTTGGTAGCGGGAGGTACGAGCAGTACTTC.